This entry concerns a single T cell receptor (beta chain). The antigen is not known. This entry belongs to a study of cytomegalovirus exposure and HLA in healthy donors. Notes on the study in general: Roughly uniform depth of sequencing across donors was assumed in presence/absence analyses. Later analysis identified a missense DCLRE1C variant that was linked to TCR beta V- and J-gene trimming. Another analysis was done later, and it associated around 15,000 TCR beta sequences with HLA alleles at 0.05 false discovery rate.

The PCR contained 60 Vbeta and 13 Jbeta primers. Measured with immunoSEQ multiplex PCR; TCRdb has only the in-frame clones, and not every one. The profile shows 55,000 to 80,000 clones, 85% of them singletons. CDR3 length: 14 amino acids. Trimming stripped 8 bases from V and 2 bases from J, with 15 bases between. The germline V gene has CDR1 MNHNS and CDR2 SASEGT. Sequencing was performed on PBMCs. The chain recombines TRBV6-1 with TRBJ2-5; D perhaps matches TRBD1 (5 bases). This sequence was found in a female donor in good health and CMV-seronegative. The chain's CDR3 is CASFGAVLQETQYF. The CDR3 region has the DNA TGTGCCAGCTTTGGGGCGGTCCTTCAAGAGACCCAGTACTTC.